This entry is about one T cell receptor (beta chain). TCRdb's table, derived via immunoSEQ multiplex PCR, lists solely in-frame clones and lacks some. Of about 9,200 clones listed, over 70% are singletons. The data were obtained in a study of blood T cell repertoires in COVID-19. Germline assignment: CDR1 MGHDK and CDR2 SYGVNS. The length of the CDR3 is 14 residues. V lost 8 bases to trimming and J lost 1 base; unmatched junction nucleotides: 7. Sequencing used peripheral blood. The chain employs TRBV25-1 and TRBJ2-7, with 8 bases lining up with TRBD1. The origin of this receptor is a man aged 70-80 years with active COVID-19. Written as DNA, the CDR3 is TGTGCCAGCCGTGGACAGGGTCAATCCTACGAGCAGTACTTC. As protein: CASRGQGQSYEQYF.